These 6 T cell receptor beta chains came from one sample sequenced in a study of T cell responses to AZD1222 COVID-19 vaccine. The protocol was immunoSEQ multiplex PCR, while the TCRdb copy is restricted to in-frame clones and leaves out a portion. There are about 100,000 clones in the sample; over 90% occur only once, and under 2% lies in the top ten. The source material was peripheral blood, sampled on day 0 of AZD1222 vaccination. These receptors were taken from an adult in good health.

The rearrangement links TRBV29-1 to TRBJ2-3, with D uncertain. CDR1 and CDR2 from the germline V gene are SQVTM and ANQGSEA. The CDR3 totals 14 residues. V lost 4 bases, J lost 2 bases, and 13 bases lay in between. The CDR3 reads CSVGQILLTDTQYF. The CDR3 DNA reads TGCAGCGTTGGTCAGATTCTTCTCACAGATACGCAGTATTTT.

The chain links TRBV29-1 to TRBJ2-5; D unresolved. Trimming removed 6 bases from V and 4 bases from J, with 12 bases in between. The length of the CDR3 is 12 residues. Germline V gives CDR1 SQVTM, CDR2 ANQGSEA. CDR3 in DNA: TGCAGCGTCCTGACTGGGGTAGAGACCCAGTACTTC. Translating gives CSVLTGVETQYF.

The chain recombines TRBV30 with TRBJ1-1; D might be TRBD1 (5 bases). Germline CDR1 and CDR2: GTSNPN and SVGIG (reference sequence). Trimming removed 2 bases from V and 1 base from J, with 8 bases in between. This CDR3 comprises 13 residues. The CDR3 spells CAWSNQGNTEAFF. CDR3 DNA sequence: TGTGCCTGGAGTAACCAGGGGAACACTGAAGCTTTCTTT. Full variable domain (remainder filled in from reference TRBV30 and TRBJ1-1): SQTIHQWPATLVQPVGSPLSLECTVEGTSNPNLYWYRQAAGRGLQLLFYSVGIGQISSEVPQNLSASRPQDRQFILSSKKLLLSDSGFYLCAWSNQGNTEAFFGQGTRLTVV.

The chain couples TRBV28 to TRBJ1-1; maybe TRBD1 (5 bases). Germline values: CDR1 MDHEN, CDR2 SYDVKM. Trimming removed 5 bases at V and 0 bases at J, with 10 bases between. The CDR3 consists of 14 residues. The CDR3 loop reads CASSGETVNTEAFF. The CDR3 DNA reads TGTGCCAGCAGTGGTGAGACAGTGAACACTGAAGCTTTCTTT.

This chain links TRBV7-9 with TRBJ1-3, with 7 bases lining up with TRBD1. CDR1 is SEHNR and CDR2 is FQNEAQ in the germline V gene (reference sequence). V was pared by 5 bases and J by 0 bases, with 7 bases of the junction left unmatched. The CDR3 spans 16 residues. CDR3: CASSPTQGYSGNTIYF. In nucleotides, the CDR3 is TGTGCCAGCAGCCCTACACAGGGGTACTCTGGAAACACCATATATTTT.

The chain couples TRBV4-1 to TRBJ1-1; a possible D gene is TRBD1 (5 bases). With 4 bases removed from V and 1 base from J, the gap between germline ends came to 7 bases. The germline gives CDR1 MGHRA, CDR2 YSYEKL. The CDR3 is made up of 13 amino acids. The CDR3 loop reads CASSLDRNTEAFF. CDR3 in DNA: TGCGCCAGCAGCCTCGACAGGAACACTGAAGCTTTCTTT.